The clone carrying this TCR beta chain turned up a few times. The antigen is not known. The CDR3 is 16 amino acids. With 0 bases clipped from V and 4 bases from J, the junction kept 3 bases outside the gene matches. CDR1 and CDR2 from the germline V gene are MRHNA and SNTAGT. The data originate from a study of radiotherapy plus CTLA-4 blockade in lung cancer. Looking at the study overall: Objective responses arose in approximately 20% of patients, and 25% to 35% experienced disease control.

Study-level results: With interferon-beta, early dynamics of blood T cell clones were reported to best predict response. Clones derived from tumor TCRs expanded in blood after radiotherapy plus ipilimumab.

The table came from immunoSEQ multiplex PCR; TCRdb's copy has only in-frame clones and leaves some out. The table has 53,000 or so clones, around 88% seen once. This sequence originates from a human donor with non-small cell lung cancer that progressed on radiotherapy plus ipilimumab. Some clones in this sample may be carry-over from other donors' samples. The specimen was peripheral blood, collected from a patient treated with radiotherapy plus ipilimumab. The V and J genes are TRBV6-4 and TRBJ2-3, with 11 bases matching TRBD2. CDR3 region: CASSDSGSGGADTQYF. The CDR3 DNA reads as TGTGCCAGCAGTGACTCGGGTAGCGGGGGGGCAGATACGCAGTATTTT.